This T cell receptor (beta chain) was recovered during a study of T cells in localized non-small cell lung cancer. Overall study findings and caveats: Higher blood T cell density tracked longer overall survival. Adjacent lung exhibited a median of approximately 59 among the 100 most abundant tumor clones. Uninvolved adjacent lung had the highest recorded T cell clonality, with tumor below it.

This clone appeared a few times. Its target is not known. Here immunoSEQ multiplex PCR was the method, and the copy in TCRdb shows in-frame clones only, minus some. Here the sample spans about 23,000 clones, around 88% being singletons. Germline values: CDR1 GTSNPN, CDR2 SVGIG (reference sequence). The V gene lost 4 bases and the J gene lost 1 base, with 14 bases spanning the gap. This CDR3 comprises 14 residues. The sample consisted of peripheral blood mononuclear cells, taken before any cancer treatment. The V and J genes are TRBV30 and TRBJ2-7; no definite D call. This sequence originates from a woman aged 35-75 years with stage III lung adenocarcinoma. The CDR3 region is CAWMVKGASYEQYF. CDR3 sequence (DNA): TGTGCCTGGATGGTCAAGGGCGCGTCCTACGAGCAGTACTTC.